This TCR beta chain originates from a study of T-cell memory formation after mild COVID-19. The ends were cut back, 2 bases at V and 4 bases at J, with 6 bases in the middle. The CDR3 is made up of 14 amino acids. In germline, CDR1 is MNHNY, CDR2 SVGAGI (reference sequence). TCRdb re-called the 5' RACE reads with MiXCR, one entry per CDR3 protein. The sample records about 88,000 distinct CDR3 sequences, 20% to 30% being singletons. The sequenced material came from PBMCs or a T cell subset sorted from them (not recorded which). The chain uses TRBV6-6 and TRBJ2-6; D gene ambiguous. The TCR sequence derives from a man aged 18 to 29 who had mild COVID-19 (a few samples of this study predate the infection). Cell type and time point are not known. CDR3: CASSYGVGANVLTF. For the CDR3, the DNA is TGTGCCAGCAGTTACGGGGTCGGGGCCAACGTCCTGACTTTC.